This TCR beta chain comes out of a study of long-term antiretroviral therapy in people with HIV. At survey level, the immunoSEQ assay was run in its v3.0 version. TCRdb's copy holds only in-frame clones and misses some; the assay was immunoSEQ multiplex PCR. This table holds about 26,000 clones, about four fifths found once. This CDR3 has 14 amino acids. The germline V gene has CDR1 SQVTM and CDR2 ANQGSEA. Trimming took 3 bases from V and 1 from J; bases not matched to a gene: 1. Broader study findings: When set beside controls, HIV repertoires had CDR3 length ranges that were narrower.

As concerns this clone: Its target is unknown.

This TCR was recovered from a woman aged 25-40 years with HIV. The chain uses TRBV29-1 and TRBJ2-3, with 10 bases identical to TRBD1. This specimen consisted of unsorted PBMCs, obtained 1.1 years before starting antiretroviral therapy. Here the CDR3 DNA reads TGCAGCGTTGACGGGACAGGGGGCACAGATACGCAGTATTTT. Amino acid sequence: CSVDGTGGTDTQYF.